This is a list of T cell receptor beta chains from one sample in a study of monozygotic twins with inflammatory bowel disease. TCRdb processed the 5' RACE reads again and assigns one entry to each CDR3 protein, with no DNA. This repertoire includes about 160,000 distinct CDR3 sequences. The sequencing sample was made of blood. These receptor sequences come from a human donor with ulcerative colitis or Crohn's disease, or a healthy co-twin of an affected twin (not recorded which). Each CDR3 is given with its conserved first and last residue.

J gene	V gene	CDR3 protein
TRBJ2-1	TRBV12-3/TRBV12-4	CASMVLRNEQFF
TRBJ2-3	TRBV24-1	CATSSAGLAGVSADTQYF
TRBJ1-1	TRBV6-1	CASIAPTRGISEAFF
TRBJ1-3	TRBV19	CASTADSGNTIYF
TRBJ1-5	TRBV7-2	CASSLHSSGNQPQHF
TRBJ1-5	TRBV6-1	CASNEGFQSNQPQHF
TRBJ2-7	TRBV7-2	CASSLAGVLTYEQYF
TRBJ1-3	TRBV28	CASTPGVWNTIYF
TRBJ2-3	TRBV5-1	CASSLTGTPSTDTQYF
TRBJ2-2	TRBV4-1	CASSHRVSDTGELFF
TRBJ2-1	TRBV27	CASSRGLHNEQFF
TRBJ1-5	TRBV12-3/TRBV12-4	CASSTGWSQPQHF
TRBJ1-1	TRBV15	CATSRRVGTGNTEAFF
TRBJ2-1	TRBV3-1	CASSQDRDFTYNEQFF
TRBJ2-2	TRBV15	CATSSFGQGNTGELFF
TRBJ2-5	TRBV5-1	CASSYSSGRETQYF
TRBJ2-7	TRBV4-3	CASSETAQGLAGAYEQYF
TRBJ1-2	TRBV4-2	CASRTGTANGYTF
TRBJ2-7	TRBV7-9	CASSLSDAGASYEQYF
TRBJ1-1	TRBV19	CASSPTISPNTEAFF
TRBJ1-5	TRBV5-1	CASSAGGNQPQHF
TRBJ1-3	TRBV6-5	CASSYSEDGSGNTIYF
TRBJ1-2	TRBV30	CAWSIQGANKGYTF
TRBJ2-3	TRBV20-1	CSALGGGIIDTQYF
TRBJ2-1	TRBV29-1	CSVDRRGLAGGPELNEQFF
TRBJ2-2	TRBV20-1	CSARPLVLNTGELFF
TRBJ1-2	TRBV6-1	CASKKGSRQGAGYGYTF
TRBJ1-5	TRBV4-2	CASSQDEGSGYSNQPQHF
TRBJ1-5	TRBV5-5	CASSGRDRDVRPQHF
TRBJ2-5	TRBV24-1	CATSLTSGDQETQYF
TRBJ1-2	TRBV3-1	CASSQDTGRTNSYTF
TRBJ2-5	TRBV6-5	CASSYSGSSGETQYF
TRBJ1-3	TRBV20-1	CSAIPWGQGNTIYF
TRBJ2-3	TRBV25-1	CASTEAGTDTQYF
TRBJ1-1	TRBV20-1	CSAQHRPNTEAFF
TRBJ1-4	TRBV24-1	CATSDSRSPEREKLFF
TRBJ2-5	TRBV20-1	CSARDPREGLAQYF
TRBJ2-1	TRBV28	CAVLPPGLTNNEQFF
TRBJ2-1	TRBV2	CASSEAGGSYNEQFF
TRBJ2-6	TRBV7-6	CASSSTGRSSGANVLTF
TRBJ2-7	TRBV12-3/TRBV12-4	CASSLMSPYEQYF